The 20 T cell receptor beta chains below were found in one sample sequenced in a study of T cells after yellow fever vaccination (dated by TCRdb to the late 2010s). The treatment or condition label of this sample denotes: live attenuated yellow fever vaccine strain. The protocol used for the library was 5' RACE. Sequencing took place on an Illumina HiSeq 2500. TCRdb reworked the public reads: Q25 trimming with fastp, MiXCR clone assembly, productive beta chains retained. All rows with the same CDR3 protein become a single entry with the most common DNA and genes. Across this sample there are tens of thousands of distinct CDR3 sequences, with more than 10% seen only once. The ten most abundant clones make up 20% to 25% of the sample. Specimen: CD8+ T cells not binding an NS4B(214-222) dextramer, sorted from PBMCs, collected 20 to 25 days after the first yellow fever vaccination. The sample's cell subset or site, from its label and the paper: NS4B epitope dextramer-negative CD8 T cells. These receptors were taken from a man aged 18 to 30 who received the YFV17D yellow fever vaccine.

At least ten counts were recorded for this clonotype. CDR3 loop: CASSPNPSEQFF. CDR3 bases: TGTGCCAGCAGTCCCAACCCTTCTGAGCAGTTCTTC. The V and J genes are TRBV7-9 and TRBJ2-1; no reliable D call. The V and J ends lost 6 bases and 9 bases respectively, with 12 bases between them. There are 12 residues in the CDR3. Looked up from germline, CDR1 is SEHNR and CDR2 is FQNEAQ (reference sequence).

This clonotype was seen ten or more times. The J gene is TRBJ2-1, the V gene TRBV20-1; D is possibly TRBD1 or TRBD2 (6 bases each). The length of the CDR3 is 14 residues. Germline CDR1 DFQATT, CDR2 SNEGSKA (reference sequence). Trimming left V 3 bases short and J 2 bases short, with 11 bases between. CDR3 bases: TGCAGTGCTAGTGGTCGGGGGCCCTACAATGAGCAGTTCTTC. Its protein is CSASGRGPYNEQFF.

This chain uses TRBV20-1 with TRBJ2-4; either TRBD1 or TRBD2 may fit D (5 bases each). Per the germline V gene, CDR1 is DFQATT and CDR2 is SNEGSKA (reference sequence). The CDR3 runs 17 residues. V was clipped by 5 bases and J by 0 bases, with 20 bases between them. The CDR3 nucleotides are TGCAGTGCTGTAGCGAATCCGGGGCCCCTAGCCAAAAACATTCAGTACTTC. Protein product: CSAVANPGPLAKNIQYF.

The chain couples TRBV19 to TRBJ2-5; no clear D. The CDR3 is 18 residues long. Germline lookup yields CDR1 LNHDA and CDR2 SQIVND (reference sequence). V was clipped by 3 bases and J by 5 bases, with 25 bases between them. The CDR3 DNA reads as TGTGCCAGTAGTATCTGGTTTGCCGGCCCTACAGACCCGGAGACCCAGTACTTC. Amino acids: CASSIWFAGPTDPETQYF.

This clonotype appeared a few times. The CDR3 region is CASSPGQGRQPQHF. The CDR3 region has the DNA TGTGCCAGCAGCCCGGGACAGGGGCGTCAGCCCCAGCATTTT. The rearrangement links TRBV6-1 to TRBJ1-5; 10 nucleotides line up with TRBD1. V was pared by 6 bases and J by 6 bases, with 5 bases of the junction left unmatched. The CDR3 contains 14 residues. Germline V gene lookup returns CDR1 MNHNS and CDR2 SASEGT.

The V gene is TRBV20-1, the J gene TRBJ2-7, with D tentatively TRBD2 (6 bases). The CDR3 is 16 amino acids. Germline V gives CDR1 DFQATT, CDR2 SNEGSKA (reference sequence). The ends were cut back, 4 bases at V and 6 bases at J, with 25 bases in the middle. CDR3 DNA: TGCAGTGCTATGTACCCTTACCGCGGCGGGGCTGTCGAGCAGTACTTC. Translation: CSAMYPYRGGAVEQYF.

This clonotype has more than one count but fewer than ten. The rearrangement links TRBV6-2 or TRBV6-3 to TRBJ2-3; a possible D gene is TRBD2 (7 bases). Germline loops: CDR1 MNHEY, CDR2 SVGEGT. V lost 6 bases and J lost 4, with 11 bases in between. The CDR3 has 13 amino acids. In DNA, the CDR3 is TGTGCCAGCAGACGGGGGGCCGCAGATACGCAGTATTTT. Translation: CASRRGAADTQYF.

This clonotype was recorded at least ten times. The DNA for the CDR3 is TGTGCCACCAGCAGAGTTCGGCGGTTAATCACTGAAGCTTTCTTT. This translates into CATSRVRRLITEAFF. The chain recombines TRBV15 with TRBJ1-1; no firm D call. V was cut by 1 base and J by 4 bases, with 13 bases left in between. The CDR3 is 15 residues long. In germline, CDR1 is LNHNV, CDR2 YYDKDF (reference sequence).

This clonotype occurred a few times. The CDR3 protein is CASSLGQEQFF. The CDR3 coding sequence is TGTGCCAGCAGCCTCGGGCAGGAGCAGTTCTTC. V and J are TRBV3-1 and TRBJ2-1; no clear D. The ends were cut back, 4 bases at V and 10 bases at J, with 8 bases in the middle. CDR3 length equals 11 residues. Germline CDR1 LGHDT, CDR2 YNNKEL (reference sequence).

The CDR3 DNA reads TGCGCCAGCAGCTTGGACCAGGGGGACGAGCAGTACTTC. It is translated as CASSLDQGDEQYF. This chain uses TRBV5-1 with TRBJ2-7, with 7 bases that match TRBD1. There are 13 residues in the CDR3. V was clipped by 0 bases and J by 5 bases; unmatched bases: 2. CDR1 SGHRS and CDR2 YFSETQ come from the germline V gene.

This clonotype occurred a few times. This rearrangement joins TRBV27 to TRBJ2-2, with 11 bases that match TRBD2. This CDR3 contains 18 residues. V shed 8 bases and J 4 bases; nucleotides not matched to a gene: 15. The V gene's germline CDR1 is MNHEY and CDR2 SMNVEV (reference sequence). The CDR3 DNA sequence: TGTGCCAGCCGTACTCTTTTAGCGGGGGGGCGGTCCACCGGGGAGCTGTTTTTT. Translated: CASRTLLAGGRSTGELFF.

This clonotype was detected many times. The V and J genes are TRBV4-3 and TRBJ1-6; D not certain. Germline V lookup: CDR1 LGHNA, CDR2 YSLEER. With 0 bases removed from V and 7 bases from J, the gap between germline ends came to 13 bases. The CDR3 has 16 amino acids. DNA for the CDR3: TGCGCCAGCAGCCAAGATTACGGAAGCTCGAATTCACCCCTCCACTTT. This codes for CASSQDYGSSNSPLHF.

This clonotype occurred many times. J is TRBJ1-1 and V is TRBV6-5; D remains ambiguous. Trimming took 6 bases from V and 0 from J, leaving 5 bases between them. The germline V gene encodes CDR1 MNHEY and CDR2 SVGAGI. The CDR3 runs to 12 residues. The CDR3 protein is CASSFMNTEAFF. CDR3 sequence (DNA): TGTGCCAGCAGCTTCATGAACACTGAAGCTTTCTTT.

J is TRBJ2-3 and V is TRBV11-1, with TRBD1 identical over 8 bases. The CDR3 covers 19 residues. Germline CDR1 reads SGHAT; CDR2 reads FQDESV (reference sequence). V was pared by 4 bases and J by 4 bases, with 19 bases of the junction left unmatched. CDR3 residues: CASSSTRTGTGVGADTQYF. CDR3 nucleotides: TGTGCCAGCAGCTCGACACGGACCGGGACAGGTGTTGGGGCAGATACGCAGTATTTT.

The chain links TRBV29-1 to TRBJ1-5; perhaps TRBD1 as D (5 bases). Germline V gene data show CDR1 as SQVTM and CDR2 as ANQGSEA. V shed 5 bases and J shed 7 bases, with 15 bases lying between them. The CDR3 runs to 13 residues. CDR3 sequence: CSVPGALGQPQHF. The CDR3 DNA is TGCAGCGTTCCCGGGGCCCTAGGGCAGCCCCAGCATTTT. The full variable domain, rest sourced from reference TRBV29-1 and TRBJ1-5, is SAVISQKPSRDICQRGTSLTIQCQVDSQVTMMFWYRQQPGQSLTLIATANQGSEATYESGFVIDKFPISRPNLTFSTLTVSNMSPEDSSIYLCSVPGALGQPQHFGDGTRLSIL.

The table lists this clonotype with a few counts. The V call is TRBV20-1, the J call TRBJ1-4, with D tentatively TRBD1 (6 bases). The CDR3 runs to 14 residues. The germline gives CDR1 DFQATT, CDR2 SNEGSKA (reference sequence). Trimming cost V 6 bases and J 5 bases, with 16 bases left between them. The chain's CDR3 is CSARRQGKNEKLFF. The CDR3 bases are TGCAGTGCCCGACGCCAGGGGAAGAATGAAAAACTGTTTTTT.

As DNA, the CDR3 is TGTGCCAGCAGCCGGGCGGCACCTAGTGGCTACACCTTC. This translates into CASSRAAPSGYTF. The chain couples TRBV28 to TRBJ1-2; D is unresolved. Trimming shortened V by 6 bases and J by 7 bases, and 15 bases separated the two germline ends. CDR3 length equals 13 residues. Germline loops: CDR1 MDHEN, CDR2 SYDVKM.

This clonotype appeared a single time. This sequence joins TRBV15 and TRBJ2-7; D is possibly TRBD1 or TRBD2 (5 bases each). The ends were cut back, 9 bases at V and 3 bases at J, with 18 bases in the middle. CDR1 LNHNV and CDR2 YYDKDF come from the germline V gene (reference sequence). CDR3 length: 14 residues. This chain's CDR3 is CATTPGQGSYEQYF. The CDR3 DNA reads TGTGCCACGACGCCGGGGCAGGGCAGCTACGAGCAGTACTTC.

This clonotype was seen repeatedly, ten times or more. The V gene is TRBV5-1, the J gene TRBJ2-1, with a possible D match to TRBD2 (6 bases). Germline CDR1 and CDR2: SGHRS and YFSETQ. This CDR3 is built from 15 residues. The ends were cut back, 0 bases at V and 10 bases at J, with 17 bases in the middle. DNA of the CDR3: TGCGCCAGCAGCTTGGTTTGGGCTAGCGTACCGGAGCAGTTCTTC. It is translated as CASSLVWASVPEQFF.

DNA of the CDR3: TGCAGTGCTAAAACAGGGGCTGGAAACACCATATATTTT. It specifies CSAKTGAGNTIYF. J is TRBJ1-3 and V is TRBV20-1, with 7 bases matching TRBD1. With V trimmed by 4 bases and J by 2 bases, 2 bases remained unmatched. The germline CDR1 and CDR2 sequences are DFQATT and SNEGSKA (reference sequence). This CDR3 is 13 amino acids long.